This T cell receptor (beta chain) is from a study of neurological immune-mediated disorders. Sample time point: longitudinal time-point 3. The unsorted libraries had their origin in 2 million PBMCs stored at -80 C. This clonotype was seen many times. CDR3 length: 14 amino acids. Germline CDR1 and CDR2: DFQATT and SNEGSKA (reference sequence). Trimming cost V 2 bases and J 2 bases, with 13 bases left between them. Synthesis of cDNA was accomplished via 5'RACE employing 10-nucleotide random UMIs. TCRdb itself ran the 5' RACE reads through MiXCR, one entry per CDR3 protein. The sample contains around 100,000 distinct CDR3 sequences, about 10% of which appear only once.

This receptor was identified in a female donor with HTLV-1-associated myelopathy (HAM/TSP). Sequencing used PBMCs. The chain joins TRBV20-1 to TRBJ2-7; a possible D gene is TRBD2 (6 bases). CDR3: CSARRPTSPYEQYF. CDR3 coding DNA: TGCAGTGCTAGAAGGCCGACTAGTCCCTACGAGCAGTACTTC.